Below, 23 T cell receptor beta chains from the same sample are listed, as sequenced in a study of blood T cell repertoires in COVID-19. Produced via immunoSEQ multiplex PCR; TCRdb's table is partial and in-frame only. The sample has about 240,000 clones, 85% to 90% seen once. Sequencing used peripheral blood. All receptors derive from a woman in her 70s with active or convalescent COVID-19.

In this sample, this clone turned up once. This sequence joins TRBV7-8 and TRBJ1-5, with D unresolved. The CDR3 spans 14 residues. With 4 bases removed from V and 7 bases from J, the gap between germline ends came to 14 bases. Germline V gene sequence: CDR1 SGHVS, CDR2 FQNEAQ. CDR3 in amino acids: CASSSPLAGQPQHF. CDR3 bases: TGTGCCAGCAGCTCTCCATTGGCCGGGCAGCCCCAGCATTTT.

The chain carries TRBV24-1 and TRBJ1-2; weak D call: TRBD1 (5 bases). Germline V gene data show CDR1 as KGHDR and CDR2 as SFDVKD. The V and J ends lost 1 base and 8 bases respectively, with 10 bases between them. This CDR3 is built from 13 residues. CDR3 in DNA: TGTGCCACCAGTGATTTACGGACAAGAGGCTACACCTTC. It yields the protein CATSDLRTRGYTF.

The V gene is TRBV27, the J gene TRBJ1-1, with D unresolved. Per the germline V gene, CDR1 is MNHEY and CDR2 is SMNVEV (reference sequence). The CDR3 contains 14 residues. With 2 bases removed from V and 1 base from J, the gap between germline ends came to 8 bases. Here the CDR3 reads CASSLAYGNTEAFF. CDR3 sequence (DNA): TGTGCCAGCAGTTTAGCATACGGGAACACTGAAGCTTTCTTT.

The sample holds one count of this clone. The chain has TRBV27 and TRBJ1-1; D is ambiguous. Germline lookup yields CDR1 MNHEY and CDR2 SMNVEV (reference sequence). The ends were cut back, 2 bases at V and 4 bases at J, with 23 bases in the middle. The CDR3 contains 18 residues. This CDR3 is CASSLEGPRLLGSTEAFF. CDR3 in DNA: TGTGCCAGCAGTTTAGAGGGCCCCCGGCTCCTTGGGAGCACTGAAGCTTTCTTT.

This clone was seen only a few times. V and J are TRBV3-1 (or the pseudogene TRBV3-2) and TRBJ2-7; D perhaps matches TRBD2 (6 bases). The CDR3 totals 15 residues. V was trimmed by 3 bases and J by 6 bases, leaving 18 bases between them. Germline CDR1 and CDR2: LGHDT and YNNKEL (reference sequence). The DNA for the CDR3 is TGTGCCAGCAGCCAGCCGGGACTTACCCTCGTCGAGCAGTACTTC. Amino acid sequence: CASSQPGLTLVEQYF.

J is TRBJ1-5 and V is TRBV7-2; D perhaps matches TRBD1 (5 bases). Germline assignment: CDR1 SGHTA and CDR2 FQGNSA. The CDR3 sequence is 17 residues long. The V gene lost 6 bases and the J gene lost 2 bases, with 20 bases spanning the gap. CDR3 DNA: TGTGCCAGCAGAGCCCCAGGGAGGGTTTTAGGCAATCAGCCCCAGCATTTT. Translated, it gives CASRAPGRVLGNQPQHF.

The chain is built from TRBV11-2 and TRBJ1-1; D might be TRBD1 (6 bases). CDR1 and CDR2 (germline): SGHAT, FQNNGV. The CDR3 consists of 14 residues. V shed 5 bases and J shed 5 bases, with 15 bases lying between them. This CDR3 reads CASSPQGRGTEAFF. As DNA, the CDR3 is TGTGCCAGCAGCCCACAGGGAAGGGGGACTGAAGCTTTCTTT.

This clone has a handful of counts. The genes are TRBV7-2 and TRBJ1-5, with 7 positions matching TRBD1. Trimming cost V 6 bases and J 3 bases; bases outside gene matches: 5. Per the germline V gene, CDR1 is SGHTA and CDR2 is FQGNSA. The CDR3 is 14 amino acids. The CDR3 region has the DNA TGTGCCAGCAGAATACAGGGGTACAATCAGCCCCAGCATTTT. It encodes CASRIQGYNQPQHF.

The chain combines TRBV7-9 with TRBJ1-1; D is unresolved. Germline V CDR1 and CDR2: SEHNR, FQNEAQ (reference sequence). Trimming took off 1 base at V and 7 bases at J, with 7 bases between the two ends. CDR3 size: 12 residues. In DNA, the CDR3 is TGTGCCAGCAGCTTAGGAGGGAATGAAGCTTTCTTT. Translation: CASSLGGNEAFF.

The V gene is TRBV11-2, the J gene TRBJ1-1; D gene uncertain. The V gene's germline CDR1 is SGHAT and CDR2 FQNNGV. V dropped 2 bases and J dropped 8 bases, with 12 bases sitting between them. The CDR3 is 13 residues long. The CDR3 reads CASSLSTGLEAFF. The CDR3 DNA follows: TGTGCCAGCAGCTTATCGACCGGGTTAGAAGCTTTCTTT.

V is TRBV4-1 and J is TRBJ2-7; possibly TRBD2 for D (7 bases). The CDR3 extends over 16 amino acids. Germline CDR1 MGHRA, CDR2 YSYEKL. Between the trimmed V and J ends, which lost 0 bases and 5 bases, there was a span of 17 bases. The CDR3: CASSQDPAGAPDEQYF. The CDR3 DNA is TGCGCCAGCAGCCAAGATCCGGCGGGGGCCCCGGACGAGCAGTACTTC.

The rearrangement links TRBV2 to TRBJ2-7; D perhaps matches TRBD1 (6 bases). The germline V gene encodes CDR1 SNHLY and CDR2 FYNNEI. The CDR3 runs 13 residues. The germline V and J ends were trimmed by 4 bases and 3 bases, with 10 bases remaining between them. The CDR3 DNA follows: TGTGCCAGCAGTGTTTCAGGGGACTACGAGCAGTACTTC. Amino acids: CASSVSGDYEQYF.

The V gene is TRBV10-3, the J gene TRBJ1-4; TRBD1 matches 7 bases. The CDR3 consists of 14 residues. Germline V lookup: CDR1 ENHRY, CDR2 SYGVKD. V lost 2 bases, J lost 8 bases, and 5 bases stayed unmatched. CDR3 sequence reads: CAISERAGGEKLFF. For the CDR3, the DNA is TGTGCCATCAGTGAGAGGGCAGGGGGAGAAAAACTGTTTTTT.

This sequence joins TRBV7-2 and TRBJ1-2; tentatively, D is TRBD1 (5 bases). The V end was cut by 5 bases, the J end by 7 bases, with 17 bases between. Germline V gene sequence: CDR1 SGHTA, CDR2 FQGNSA. CDR3 length equals 14 residues. DNA for the CDR3: TGTGCCAGCAGCCCCTCGGAGGGGATGGGTGGCTACACCTTC. As protein: CASSPSEGMGGYTF.

The J gene is TRBJ1-2, the V gene TRBV6-2 or TRBV6-3; 9 bases map to TRBD1. J gave up 1 base and V 5 bases, and 2 bases lay outside the gene matches. The CDR3 contains 14 residues. CDR1 and CDR2 (germline): MNHEY, SVGEGT. CDR3 protein: CASSPGQGNYGYTF. The CDR3 DNA reads as TGTGCCAGCAGTCCGGGACAGGGTAACTATGGCTACACCTTC.

This chain uses TRBV9 with TRBJ1-5; D is undetermined. Germline lookup yields CDR1 SGDLS and CDR2 YYNGEE. This CDR3 has 14 amino acids. V dropped 3 bases and J dropped 4 bases, with 11 bases sitting between them. CDR3 loop: CASSANGVNQPQHF. CDR3 sequence (DNA): TGTGCCAGCAGCGCGAACGGGGTGAATCAGCCCCAGCATTTT.

J is TRBJ1-4 and V is TRBV18; D not resolved. CDR3 length: 18 amino acids. Germline V CDR1 and CDR2: KGHSH, LQKENI. The V and J ends lost 6 bases and 8 bases respectively, with 28 bases between them. CDR3 protein: CASSFTRTSPREWEKLFF. The CDR3 DNA reads as TGTGCCAGCTCCTTCACTAGGACCTCACCCCGAGAGTGGGAAAAACTGTTTTTT. Filled out from reference TRBV18 and TRBJ1-4, the complete variable domain reads NAGVMQNPRHLVRRRGQEARLRCSPMKGHSHVYWYRQLPEEGLKFMVYLQKENIIDESGMPKERFSAEFPKEGPSILRIQQVVRGDSAAYFCASSFTRTSPREWEKLFFGSGTQLSVL.

The gene calls are TRBV27 and TRBJ1-1; TRBD1 matches 7 bases. This CDR3 comprises 15 residues. Germline V lookup: CDR1 MNHEY, CDR2 SMNVEV (reference sequence). Germline trimming cut 4 bases from V and 1 base from J; bases unmatched to any gene: 6. CDR3 amino acids: CASSSWTGSNTEAFF. The DNA of the CDR3 is TGTGCCAGCAGTTCTTGGACAGGATCGAACACTGAAGCTTTCTTT.

The rearrangement joins TRBV7-2 to TRBJ2-1, with a possible D match to TRBD2 (5 bases). The CDR3 is 13 amino acids. V was cut by 5 bases and J by 6 bases, with 11 bases left in between. The V gene's germline CDR1 is SGHTA and CDR2 FQGNSA. CDR3 in amino acids: CASSASGFNEQFF. The CDR3 nucleotides are TGTGCCAGCAGCGCGAGCGGTTTCAATGAGCAGTTCTTC.

The CDR3 spells CASSYSSYGYTF. The CDR3 nucleotides read TGTGCCAGCAGTTACAGTTCCTATGGCTACACCTTC. The rearrangement joins TRBV12-3 or TRBV12-4 to TRBJ1-2, with D unresolved. Deletions cut 4 bases from V and 4 bases from J, with 7 bases between. This CDR3 is built from 12 residues.

The rearrangement links TRBV6-6 to TRBJ1-2; TRBD1 matches at 8 bases. This CDR3 has 13 amino acids. J gave up 6 bases and V 2 bases, and 2 bases lay outside the gene matches. Germline CDR1 MNHNY, CDR2 SVGAGI (reference sequence). CDR3 sequence: CASSYVTGDGYTF. CDR3 bases: TGTGCCAGCAGTTACGTGACAGGGGATGGCTACACCTTC.

This clone has only a few counts. This chain links TRBV20-1 with TRBJ1-1, with D unclear. The CDR3 covers 11 residues. Germline CDR1 is DFQATT and CDR2 is SNEGSKA (reference sequence). Trimming stripped 3 bases from V and 8 bases from J, with 10 bases between. CDR3 bases: TGCAGTGCTAGGGGTGTGAGGGAAGCTTTCTTT. As protein: CSARGVREAFF.

The chain joins TRBV2 to TRBJ2-7; 7 bases align to TRBD1. CDR1 and CDR2 from the germline V gene are SNHLY and FYNNEI. Unmatched junction bases numbered 5, after V lost 6 bases and J lost 3 bases. The length of the CDR3 is 13 residues. CDR3 residues: CASSRDRYYEQYF. The CDR3 DNA sequence: TGTGCCAGCAGCCGGGACAGATACTACGAGCAGTACTTC.